The rows below give T cell receptor beta chains drawn from one sample of a study of blood T cell repertoires in COVID-19. Assay used: immunoSEQ multiplex PCR; TCRdb lists only in-frame clones, some missing. The sample includes more than 150,000 clones, 65% to 85% of them seen just once. The sample consisted of peripheral blood. The receptor set was obtained from a woman in her fifties or sixties with acute or convalescent COVID-19. Each CDR3 is given with its conserved first and last residue. D genes are given only for firm matches. Only part of the rows carry a size: once, few, many, or a class if the clone is expanded.

D: -; length: 14; V: TRBV6-5; size: -; J: TRBJ1-4; DNA: TGTGCCAGCACCGCGCACAGGCCAGAAGAAAAACTGTTTTTT; CDR3: CASTAHRPEEKLFF
D: TRBD2; length: 16; V: TRBV19; size: few; J: TRBJ2-1; DNA: TGTGCCAGTAGCCCCCTAAGCGGGGGGGGAATGAATGAGCAGTTCTTC; CDR3: CASSPLSGGGMNEQFF
D: -; length: 14; V: TRBV3-1/TRBV3-2; size: -; J: TRBJ2-4; DNA: TGTGCCAGCAGCCTTAGTCGGGGGGCCAACATTCAGTACTTC; CDR3: CASSLSRGANIQYF
D: -; length: 13; V: TRBV5-4; size: -; J: TRBJ2-1; DNA: TGTGCCAGCAGCCCGGACTTCTACAATGAGCAGTTCTTC; CDR3: CASSPDFYNEQFF
D: -; length: 16; V: TRBV5-1; size: once; J: TRBJ1-4; DNA: TGCGCCAGCAGCTTGGGACAGATTGCAACTAATGAAAAACTGTTTTTT; CDR3: CASSLGQIATNEKLFF
D: -; length: 13; V: TRBV11-2; size: once; J: TRBJ2-3; DNA: TGTGCCAGCAGCTTCCTCAGCACAGATACGCAGTATTTT; CDR3: CASSFLSTDTQYF
D: -; length: 14; V: TRBV6-2/TRBV6-3; size: -; J: TRBJ2-5; DNA: TGTGCCAGCAGTTACATGAAGCTAGCTGAGACCCAGTACTTC; CDR3: CASSYMKLAETQYF
D: TRBD1; length: 14; V: TRBV19; size: once; J: TRBJ1-1; DNA: TGTGCCAGTAGTCCCCTCGGGACAGCCACTGAAGCTTTCTTT; CDR3: CASSPLGTATEAFF
D: TRBD1; length: 15; V: TRBV5-1; size: -; J: TRBJ2-1; DNA: TGCGCCAGCACCCGGGGGGGACAGGGGAACAATGAGCAGTTCTTC; CDR3: CASTRGGQGNNEQFF
D: -; length: 12; V: TRBV10-3; size: -; J: TRBJ1-4; DNA: TGTGCCATACAGGGAGAAGGTGAAAAACTGTTTTTT; CDR3: CAIQGEGEKLFF
D: -; length: 15; V: TRBV18; size: -; J: TRBJ1-4; DNA: TGTGCCAGCTCACCAAGGGGTTCAACTAATGAAAAACTGTTTTTT; CDR3: CASSPRGSTNEKLFF
D: -; length: 14; V: TRBV29-1; size: -; J: TRBJ2-3; DNA: TGCAGCGTTATTACTCGGGGGTACACAGATACGCAGTATTTT; CDR3: CSVITRGYTDTQYF